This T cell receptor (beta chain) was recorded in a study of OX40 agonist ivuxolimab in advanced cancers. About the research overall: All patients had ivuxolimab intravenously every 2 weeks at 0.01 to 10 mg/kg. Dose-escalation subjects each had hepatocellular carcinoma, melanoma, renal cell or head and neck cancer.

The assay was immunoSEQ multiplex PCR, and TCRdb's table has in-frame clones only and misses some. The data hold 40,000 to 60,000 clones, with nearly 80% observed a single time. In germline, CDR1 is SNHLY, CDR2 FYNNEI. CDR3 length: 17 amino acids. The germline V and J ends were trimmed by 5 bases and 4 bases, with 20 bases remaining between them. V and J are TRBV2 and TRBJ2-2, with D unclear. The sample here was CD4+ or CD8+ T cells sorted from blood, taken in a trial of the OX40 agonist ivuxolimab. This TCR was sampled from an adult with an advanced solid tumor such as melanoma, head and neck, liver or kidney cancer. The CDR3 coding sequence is TGTGCCAGCAGTACCCTCGGGCCTAGGGCCGGCACCGGGGAGCTGTTTTTT. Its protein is CASSTLGPRAGTGELFF.